Given below is one T cell receptor (beta chain) in context. Antigen: not known. Trimming left V 1 base short and J 10 bases short, with 8 bases between. Germline CDR1 is ENHRY and CDR2 is SYGVKD. This CDR3 has 12 residues. Data came from immunoSEQ multiplex PCR; TCRdb stores just in-frame clones and leaves some out. The sample consists of some 1.5 million clones, around 95% of them appearing once. This entry is derived from a study of shared clonotypes between healthy human individuals. The study, taken as a whole, reports: Sharing of clonotypes among donors was expected to vary with sequencing depth. All-four-donor shared clonotypes had higher generation probabilities than non-shared clonotypes did.

The chain has TRBV10-3 and TRBJ2-1; D uncertain. Material: naive CD4+ T cells sorted from blood. Subset denoted: CD45RA+ positively selected. This TCR was sampled from a man in his thirties or forties in good health. The CDR3 spells CAISEFRFEQFF. The CDR3 DNA reads as TGTGCCATCAGTGAGTTCCGATTCGAGCAGTTCTTC.